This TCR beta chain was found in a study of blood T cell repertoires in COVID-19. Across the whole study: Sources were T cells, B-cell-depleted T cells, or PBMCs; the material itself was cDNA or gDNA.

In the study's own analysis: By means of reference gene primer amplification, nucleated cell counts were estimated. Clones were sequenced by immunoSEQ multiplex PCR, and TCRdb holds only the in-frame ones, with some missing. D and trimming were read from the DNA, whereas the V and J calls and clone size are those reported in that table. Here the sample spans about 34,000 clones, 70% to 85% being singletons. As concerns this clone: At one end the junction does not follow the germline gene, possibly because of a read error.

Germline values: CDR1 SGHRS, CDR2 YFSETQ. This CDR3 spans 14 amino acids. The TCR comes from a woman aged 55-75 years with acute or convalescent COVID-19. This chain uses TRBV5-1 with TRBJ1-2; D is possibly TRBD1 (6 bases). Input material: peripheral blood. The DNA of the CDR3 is TGCGCCCGCAGCCCTGAGGGGGGGGACTATGGCTACACCTTC. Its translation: CARSPEGGDYGYTF.